Listed below are T cell receptor beta chains from one sample, sequenced in a study of beta chain features in type 1 diabetes. The assay was immunoSEQ multiplex PCR, and TCRdb's table has in-frame clones only and misses some. This sample carries over 200,000 clones, 11% of them seen once, and the ten largest clones take more than 0.015%. The sequenced sample consisted of naive CD4+ T cells from blood. The receptor source for this set is a young man with type 1 diabetes. Both conserved end residues are part of each CDR3. The D gene is left open where the match is weak. Some rows mark clone size as missing; the rest say once, few, many or name a class of expanded clone.

TRBJ2-3 TRBV11-2 . . TGTGCCAGCAGCTTAGGGACTAATATAGCAGTTACGCAGTATTTT CASSLGTNIAVTQYF
TRBJ2-5 TRBV4-3 TRBD2 . TGCGCCAGCAGCCAAGTTATTTCCGAGCGGGGGATAGAGACCCAGTACTTC CASSQVISERGIETQYF
TRBJ2-5 TRBV28 . . TGTGCCAGCAGTAACTTGGGGGCAGAGGAGACCCAGTACTTC CASSNLGAEETQYF
TRBJ2-3 TRBV2 . few TGTGCCAGCAATCAGTCCCCGGGAACAGATACGCAGTATTTT CASNQSPGTDTQYF
TRBJ2-7 TRBV9 . few TGTGCCAGCAGCGCGAGCTCCTACGAGCAGTACTTC CASSASSYEQYF
TRBJ2-3 TRBV9 . . TGTGCCAGCAGCGAGGGACTTTGGGAAGATACGCAGTATTTT CASSEGLWEDTQYF
TRBJ1-5 TRBV6-1 TRBD1 . TGTGCCAGCTCGACAGGGTCCAGCAATCAGCCCCAGCATTTT CASSTGSSNQPQHF
TRBJ1-2 TRBV18 TRBD1 . TGTGCCAGCTCACCACCCCCCCAGGGGGCAAATGGCTACACCTTC CASSPPPQGANGYTF
TRBJ2-7 TRBV7-3 TRBD1 . TGTGCCAGCAGCTCGGGACAGGGAGTAGCCTACGAGCAGTACTTC CASSSGQGVAYEQYF
TRBJ2-3 TRBV7-8 TRBD2 few TGTGCCAGCAGCTTAGACCCGGGGGGTGCCACAGATACGCAGTATTTT CASSLDPGGATDTQYF
TRBJ2-1 TRBV7-9 . . TGTGCCAGTTCACCAGGGCTGGGGCAGTTCTTC CASSPGLGQFF
TRBJ2-1 TRBV5-1 . few TGCGCCAGCAGAGTGCTGGCTGCCTCCTACAATGAGCAGTTCTTC CASRVLAASYNEQFF
TRBJ2-3 TRBV20-1 . . TGCAGTGCTAGAGATCAGGATACGCAGTATTTT CSARDQDTQYF
TRBJ2-1 TRBV11-3 TRBD2 . TGTGCCAGCAGTCCGTCCGGGGGGACCTACAATGAGCAGTTCTTC CASSPSGGTYNEQFF
TRBJ1-1 TRBV7-3 . few TGTGCCAGCAGCCTTATTCTCGGCACTGAAGCTTTCTTT CASSLILGTEAFF
TRBJ2-7 TRBV5-4 TRBD2 . TGTGCCAGCAGCTCCGGGACTAGCGGGGGAGGCACCTACGAGCAGTACTTC CASSSGTSGGGTYEQYF
TRBJ1-1 TRBV7-9 TRBD1 . TGTGCCAGCAGCCCTAGGGGGGACAGAAAGAACACTGAAGCTTTCTTT CASSPRGDRKNTEAFF
TRBJ2-7 TRBV7-9 TRBD1 . TGTGCCAGCAGCAGGGGACAGGTATCCTACGAGCAGTACTTC CASSRGQVSYEQYF
TRBJ2-1 TRBV7-9 TRBD2 few TGTGCCAGCAGCCGGCGCCCTAGCGGACTAGAGCAGTTCTTC CASSRRPSGLEQFF
TRBJ1-2 TRBV5-1 . few TGCGCCAGCAGCTTGGAGCGGGAAGGCTACACCTTC CASSLEREGYTF
TRBJ2-5 TRBV7-3 . few TGTGCCAGCAGCTTAGGGCAGCAAGAGACCCAGTACTTC CASSLGQQETQYF
TRBJ2-1 TRBV30 . . TGTGCCAGCGACAGGTATGACAATGAGCAGTTCTTC CASDRYDNEQFF
TRBJ2-5 TRBV7-9 TRBD2 . TGTGCCAGCAGCTTACTTGGGGGGGTACAAGAGACCCAGTACTTC CASSLLGGVQETQYF
TRBJ2-7 TRBV12-5 . few TGTGCTAGTGGTTCCATTGGGCTGGAGCAGTACTTC CASGSIGLEQYF
TRBJ2-7 TRBV21-1 . few TGTGCCAGCAGCATTCTCTCCGGGACAGGGGCTGACGAGCAGTACTTC CASSILSGTGADEQYF